These T cell receptor beta chains were read from a single sample in a study of technical replicates of blood from several donors. Produced via immunoSEQ multiplex PCR; TCRdb's table is partial and in-frame only. The table has nearly 95,000 clones, almost 97% seen once. Sequenced sample: T cells isolated from PBMCs. The receptors stem from a human donor in good health. Both conserved end residues are part of each CDR3. The D gene is left open where the match is weak. Where a row states a size, it is once, few, many or the class of an expanded clone; other rows omit it.

abundance,d_gene,j_gene,v_gene,CDR3nt,CDR3aa
-,-,TRBJ1-1,TRBV6-6,TGTGCCAGCAGGCGGGGGAACACTGAAGCTTTCTTT,CASRRGNTEAFF
-,-,TRBJ2-7,TRBV28,TGTGCCAGCAGCACCCTGGGGGGGGCGCGTGCTAACTACGAGCAGTACTTC,CASSTLGGARANYEQYF
-,-,TRBJ1-2,TRBV28,TGTGCCAGCAGTGCGGGGGGGCGGAATTATGGCTACACCTTC,CASSAGGRNYGYTF
-,-,TRBJ2-7,TRBV28,TGTGCCAGCAGTTTCTCCCCAGGGAGGTACGAGCAGTACTTC,CASSFSPGRYEQYF
once,TRBD2,TRBJ2-5,TRBV5-4,TGTGCCAGCAGCTTGGGGCGACTAGCGGGAGAAGAGACCCAGTACTTC,CASSLGRLAGEETQYF
-,-,TRBJ2-1,TRBV21-1,TGTGCCAGCAGCAAAGAGGGGGTCAGGGACAATGAGCAGTTCTTC,CASSKEGVRDNEQFF
once,-,TRBJ1-3,TRBV10-1,TGCGCCGATAAAATGGGGGCGTGTGTCACCATATATTTT,CADKMGACVTIYF
-,-,TRBJ1-5,TRBV6-5,TGTGCCAGCAGATACTCCGACAGGATCGATCAGCCCCAGCATTTT,CASRYSDRIDQPQHF
-,-,TRBJ2-4,TRBV6-5,TGTGCCAGCAGTTTGTGGGTCCAGGGGCAAAACATTCAGTACTTC,CASSLWVQGQNIQYF
-,TRBD1,TRBJ2-7,TRBV7-2,TGTGCCAGCAGCTTAGTAGGGGGCGTCGCCTACGAGCAGTACTTC,CASSLVGGVAYEQYF
-,TRBD2,TRBJ2-1,TRBV6-5,TGTGCCAGCAGTTACAAGGTAGCGGGAGGGGATGAGCAGTTCTTC,CASSYKVAGGDEQFF
-,-,TRBJ1-1,TRBV7-9,TGTGCCAGCAGAATACAGGGAACTGAAGCTTTCTTT,CASRIQGTEAFF
-,TRBD2,TRBJ2-1,TRBV25-1,TGTGCCAGCAGTCCTCCTAGCGGGACCTCCTACAATGAGCAGTTCTTC,CASSPPSGTSYNEQFF
-,-,TRBJ2-5,TRBV6-5,TGTGCCAGCAGTTACCTCGGAGCCCAGTACTTC,CASSYLGAQYF
-,-,TRBJ1-5,TRBV9,TGTGCCAGCAGCGTATCAACGGGAAGCAATCAGCCCCAGCATTTT,CASSVSTGSNQPQHF
-,-,TRBJ1-3,TRBV7-3,TGTGCCAGCAGCTTAAAGCCAGGAAACACCATATATTTT,CASSLKPGNTIYF
-,TRBD2,TRBJ2-3,TRBV6-5,TGTGCCAGCAGTTTGGATAGCGGGCTCGGCACAGATACGCAGTATTTT,CASSLDSGLGTDTQYF
-,TRBD1,TRBJ2-2,TRBV6-1,TGTGCCAGCAGTGAAGCGCAGGACAGGGCTTCCGGGGAGCTGTTTTTT,CASSEAQDRASGELFF